What follows is one T cell receptor (beta chain) and its context. In the original analysis: Amplification from reference gene primers served as the basis for estimated nucleated cell counts. The assay was immunoSEQ multiplex PCR, and TCRdb's table has in-frame clones only and misses some. V, J and clone size were drawn from that table, and D and trimming were deduced from the DNA. This sample has 200,000 to 250,000 clones, with roughly 89% found just once. The source of the sample is a study of blood T cell repertoires in COVID-19. Participants were aged about 18 to 89 years, lived in about 26 US areas, and enrolled virtually. The V gene's germline CDR1 is SGHTA and CDR2 FQGNSA. J was trimmed by 4 bases and V by 6 bases; bases with no gene match: 5. The CDR3 length is 14 residues.

The J gene is TRBJ2-2, the V gene TRBV7-2; 7 bases map to TRBD2. Sequenced sample: PBMCs or T cells enriched from blood (not recorded which). The sequence came from a man under 40 who had been exposed to COVID-19. The CDR3 sequence: CASRGGIGTGELFF. The CDR3 DNA reads TGTGCCAGCAGGGGGGGGATCGGCACCGGGGAGCTGTTTTTT.